One and the same sample provided the 7 T cell receptor beta chains below, sequenced in a study of immune heterogeneity within non-small cell lung tumors. Bulk tumor genomic DNA, 500 to 750 ng per sample, was used as template. From each primary tumor, several far-apart biopsies were obtained during surgery. Curative surgical treatment was performed in patients who had newly diagnosed, untreated non-small cell lung cancer. The authors amplified TCR beta CDR3 by multiplex PCR with 32 V and 13 J primers. One entry per CDR3 protein, called by TCRdb with MiXCR from the multiplex PCR reads. The repertoire consists of roughly 9,700 distinct CDR3 sequences, with roughly 17% occurring once and the leading ten covering approximately 3.5%. Specimen: lung tumor tissue. The receptors shown here come from a man in his forties or fifties with non-small cell lung cancer.

This clonotype rates as medium-sized. V usage is TRBV7-8 and J usage is TRBJ1-1, with TRBD1 as a possible D gene (5 bases). The germline CDR1 and CDR2 sequences are SGHVS and FQNEAQ. V was cut by 1 base and J by 0 bases, with 12 bases left in between. There are 16 residues in the CDR3. CDR3 DNA sequence: TGTGCCAGCAGCTTAGTTGGGGGTCTCATGAACACTGAAGCTTTCTTT. It yields the protein CASSLVGGLMNTEAFF.

The chain couples TRBV27 to TRBJ2-7; TRBD2 agrees at 8 bases. The CDR3 sequence is 13 residues long. Trimming cost V 6 bases and J 3 bases; bases outside gene matches: 4. The germline V gene has CDR1 MNHEY and CDR2 SMNVEV (reference sequence). The CDR3 DNA is TGTGCCAGCAGAACCGGGACTAGCTACGAGCAGTACTTC. Translating gives CASRTGTSYEQYF.

This clonotype was counted at least ten times. Relative to the germline gene, one junction end is altered; a read error may explain this. The rearrangement links TRBV5-1 to TRBJ2-1; weak D call: TRBD1 (5 bases). CDR1 is SGHRS and CDR2 is YFSETQ in the germline V gene. The CDR3 loop spans 15 amino acids. For the CDR3, the DNA is TGCGCCAGCCGCTTGACGACAGATGTACAATATGAGCAGTTCTTC. Translated: CASRLTTDVQYEQFF.

This clonotype rates as medium-sized (0.01 to 0.1%). The gene calls are TRBV6-1 and TRBJ2-7, with 7 bases aligning to TRBD2. J gave up 3 bases and V 5 bases, and 7 bases lay outside the gene matches. The CDR3 sequence is 14 residues long. Germline lookup yields CDR1 MNHNS and CDR2 SASEGT. CDR3 protein: CASSRAAGDYEQYF. The CDR3 region has the DNA TGTGCCAGCAGTAGGGCGGCGGGAGACTACGAGCAGTACTTC.

This clonotype has just a few counts. The gene calls are TRBV5-6 and TRBJ2-5; D may correspond to TRBD1 or TRBD2 (7 bases each). Trimming removed 5 bases from V and 6 bases from J, with 23 bases in between. Germline V CDR1 and CDR2: SGHDT, YYEEEE. This CDR3 spans 16 amino acids. The chain's CDR3 is CASRPGGLTGGQTQYF. In DNA form, the CDR3 reads TGTGCCAGCAGGCCAGGGGGACTAACGGGGGGACAGACCCAGTACTTC.

Ten or more counts support this clonotype. J is TRBJ2-1 and V is TRBV12-3 or TRBV12-4; 7 bases align to TRBD2. The CDR3 loop spans 12 amino acids. The junction had 2 bases not matched to a gene; V was cut back by 3 bases and J by 9 bases. CDR3 coding DNA: TGTGCCAGCAGTTTGGGCGGGGGTGAGCAGTTCTTC. It is translated as CASSLGGGEQFF.

This clonotype has a single count. A much larger clonotype is one base distant, so this may be a read error. The chain links TRBV5-4 to TRBJ1-1; D is ambiguous. V lost 0 bases to trimming and J lost 2 bases, with 29 bases between them. Germline CDR1 is SGHNT and CDR2 is YYREEE (reference sequence). This CDR3 has 21 amino acids. The CDR3 DNA follows: TGTGCCAGCAGCTTGGTGGGCCTCGAAACCATTCTTCAGCTAATAAACACTGAAGCTTTCTTT. Translating gives CASSLVGLETILQLINTEAFF.